This T cell receptor beta chain was sequenced in a study of T-cell memory formation after mild COVID-19. Looking at the study overall: Clusters of TCRs were largely donor specific.

Per the germline V gene, CDR1 is SGHRS and CDR2 is YFSETQ. The CDR3 spans 13 residues. V lost 2 bases to trimming and J lost 3 bases, with 8 bases between them. In TCRdb, the 5' RACE reads were re-called with MiXCR into one record per CDR3 protein. Of around 340,000 distinct CDR3 sequences listed, roughly 15% are singletons. This TCR was sampled from a man aged 18 to 30 who had mild COVID-19 (a few samples of this study predate the infection). Cell type and time point are not known. The chain joins TRBV5-1 to TRBJ1-2; D is unresolved. Sequencing was done on a sample of PBMCs or a T cell subset sorted from them (not recorded which). The CDR3 spells CASSFGGDYGYTF. The CDR3 DNA reads TGCGCCAGCAGCTTCGGCGGGGACTATGGCTACACCTTC.